This is a list of T cell receptor beta chains from one sample in a study of blood T cell repertoires in COVID-19. Some clones are missing from TCRdb's copy, which holds only in-frame ones; the method was immunoSEQ multiplex PCR. The sample includes 310,000 or so clones, 75% to 95% seen only once; the top ten take roughly 1.1%. The sequencing sample was made of PBMCs or T cells enriched from blood (not recorded which). These receptors came from a woman aged 25-40 years who had recovered from COVID-19. Each CDR3 is given with its conserved first and last residue. The order of the fields is V gene, clone size, J gene, CDR3 protein. Rows may omit the clone size; those that give it use once, few, many or a size class.

TRBV10-1	.	TRBJ2-7	CASRRALGYEQYF
TRBV27	.	TRBJ2-2	CASSPSPSGTGELFF
TRBV20-1	.	TRBJ1-2	CSAPTGFGYTF
TRBV10-2	.	TRBJ1-6	CASSETSGVRSSYNSPLHF
TRBV18	.	TRBJ2-2	CASSPRIPGGTGELFF
TRBV15	.	TRBJ2-1	CATLGLAGGARPNEQFF
TRBV6-2/TRBV6-3	.	TRBJ1-6	CASSYGLAGHNSPLHF
TRBV3-1/TRBV3-2	.	TRBJ2-5	CASSQRGQETQYF
TRBV24-1	.	TRBJ2-5	CATSARGTAQETQYF
TRBV20-1	.	TRBJ1-1	CSASLQGRRTEAFF
TRBV7-8	.	TRBJ2-3	CASSILRPTSGSDTQYF
TRBV7-3	.	TRBJ2-1	CASRDTTGGNEQFF
TRBV5-6	.	TRBJ2-2	CASSFRVLTGELFF
TRBV28	few	TRBJ1-6	CASSGRQGVGAPLHF
TRBV14	.	TRBJ2-7	CASSLIAGLLSYEQYF
TRBV5-8	.	TRBJ2-2	CASSLYLSGVATGELFF
TRBV7-6	many	TRBJ2-1	CASSSGGLAGDYNEQFF
TRBV27	.	TRBJ2-2	CASSLRQGAGTGELFF
TRBV28	.	TRBJ2-4	CASTSLTSGRAANIQYF
TRBV11-2	.	TRBJ2-7	CASSFIGTGRSYEQYF
TRBV5-1	once	TRBJ2-2	CASEGTGNTGELFF
TRBV10-3	.	TRBJ2-5	CAISESTDRGFQTQYF
TRBV27	.	TRBJ2-1	CASSLRGLVSHEQFF
TRBV4-2	.	TRBJ2-2	CASRLAGVSFGELFF
TRBV6-5	.	TRBJ1-6	CAVQAGASPLHF
TRBV2	.	TRBJ1-4	CASSVLGQDSINEKLFF
TRBV27	.	TRBJ2-3	CASTPRTGITDTQYF
TRBV11-2	.	TRBJ2-1	CASSPSPGQLNEQFF
TRBV24-1	.	TRBJ2-7	CATSDFSGQVQDLYF
TRBV7-8	once	TRBJ2-7	CASSLWTGPAYEQYF
TRBV29-1	.	TRBJ2-2	CSVEGGGATSGTGELFF
TRBV7-9	.	TRBJ1-2	CASSTVLQGRHGYTF
TRBV10-1	.	TRBJ2-5	CARGQGRETQYF
TRBV3-1/TRBV3-2	.	TRBJ2-7	CASSPGTSGVKTYEQYF
TRBV21-1	.	TRBJ2-1	CASSKSNGLAGGCEQFF
TRBV9	.	TRBJ2-1	CASSPGGTGGSYNEQFF
TRBV7-9	.	TRBJ2-7	CASSPGQYVYEQYF
TRBV5-1	.	TRBJ1-1	CASSPGQKNTEAFF
TRBV10-3	.	TRBJ2-1	CAISESGGSGNEQFF
TRBV7-9	.	TRBJ2-5	CASSLRQGETQYF
TRBV28	.	TRBJ2-6	CASRTPGANVLTF
TRBV11-2	.	TRBJ2-5	CASSTHQGGETQYF
TRBV28	.	TRBJ2-7	CASSHSAGRQYF